This T cell receptor (beta chain) comes out of a study of Tregs in tolerant kidney transplant recipients. Across the whole study: The nonmyeloablative bone marrow transplants came from related graft donors, with transient mixed chimerism.

This CDR3 has 15 residues. Germline trimming cut 5 bases from V and 5 bases from J; bases unmatched to any gene: 10. Germline-derived CDR1 and CDR2 are MNHNS and SASEGT. The method was immunoSEQ multiplex PCR; TCRdb's version includes in-frame clones alone and lacks a portion of them. The profile shows about 110,000 clones, around 87% of them singletons. This clone was seen a few times. Its antigen remains unidentified. Overall study findings and caveats: Nucleotide sequences could not be compared across some patients' samples due to primer changes.

This receptor was taken from a human donor who received a combined kidney and bone marrow transplant. The specimen comprised CD4+ T cells from blood, sampled before the transplant. V is TRBV6-1 and J is TRBJ2-7, with 9 bases identical to TRBD1. CDR3 sequence: CASSINPGQGDEQYF. The CDR3 DNA reads as TGTGCCAGCAGTATTAATCCGGGACAGGGTGACGAGCAGTACTTC.